This T cell receptor (beta chain) came from a study of shared clonotypes between healthy human individuals. Study-level background: The study drew on a couple of women and a few men aged 18 to 49 as donors.

V was pared by 7 bases and J by 0 bases, with 13 bases between. The CDR3 runs 14 residues. CDR1 is MNHNS and CDR2 is SASEGT in the germline V gene. TCRdb's copy holds only in-frame clones and misses some; the assay was immunoSEQ multiplex PCR. Of more than 400,000 clones in the sample, 95% to 96% were seen once. This receptor was obtained from a young woman in good health. The genes are TRBV6-1 and TRBJ2-7, with D perhaps being TRBD1 or TRBD2 (6 bases each). Sample: naive CD4+ T cells sorted from blood. The sample's subset: CD45RA+ positively selected. CDR3 coding DNA: TGTGCCAGCAACAGGGAGGTGACCTCCTACGAGCAGTACTTC. It translates to CASNREVTSYEQYF.